This entry lists 8 T cell receptor beta chains sequenced from one sample in a study of cytomegalovirus exposure and HLA in healthy donors. The repertoire was sequenced with immunoSEQ multiplex PCR; TCRdb's copy has only in-frame clones and lacks some. The sample yields 80,000 or so clones, approximately 95% seen once. Input material: PBMCs. These receptor sequences come from a woman younger than 30 in good health and CMV-seronegative.

The chain joins TRBV27 to TRBJ2-7, with 8 bases lining up with TRBD1. The CDR3 covers 14 residues. The V and J ends lost 7 bases and 6 bases, in that order; junction bases with no gene match: 11. Germline CDR1 is MNHEY and CDR2 is SMNVEV (reference sequence). The CDR3 spells CASTADRVRGEQYF. The CDR3 bases are TGTGCCAGCACCGCGGACAGGGTGAGGGGCGAGCAGTACTTC.

This rearrangement joins TRBV6-5 to TRBJ2-7; TRBD1 is a possible D gene (5 bases). V was trimmed by 4 bases and J by 7 bases, leaving 14 bases between them. There are 13 residues in the CDR3. Germline V gene data show CDR1 as MNHEY and CDR2 as SVGAGI. In nucleotides, the CDR3 is TGTGCCAGCAGTTCGGCCAGGGCTCGTGAGCAGTACTTC. Protein sequence: CASSSARAREQYF.

The chain has TRBV28 and TRBJ2-7; TRBD2 matches at 8 bases. The V segment lost 3 bases and the J segment 4 bases; nucleotides outside the gene matches: 17. Germline V lookup: CDR1 MDHEN, CDR2 SYDVKM. The CDR3 sequence is 18 residues long. CDR3 protein: CASSLASARTAGVYEQYF. For the CDR3, the DNA is TGTGCCAGCAGTTTGGCCTCTGCAAGAACAGCGGGAGTTTACGAGCAGTACTTC.

The chain couples TRBV2 to TRBJ2-7; a weak D match, TRBD1 (6 bases). The CDR3 has 13 amino acids. The germline V and J ends were trimmed by 4 bases and 2 bases, with 9 bases remaining between them. Germline V gene sequence: CDR1 SNHLY, CDR2 FYNNEI. The CDR3 region has the DNA TGTGCCAGCAGTGCGGACAGAACCTACGAGCAGTACTTC. Its translation is CASSADRTYEQYF.

J is TRBJ2-7 and V is TRBV18; 8 nucleotides align to TRBD1. The CDR3 spans 17 residues. V lost 4 bases, J lost 0 bases, and 11 bases stayed unmatched. Per germline, CDR1 KGHSH and CDR2 LQKENI. DNA for the CDR3: TGTGCCAGCTCACAACGGACAGGGACACGAAGCTCCTACGAGCAGTACTTC. Translating gives CASSQRTGTRSSYEQYF.

This rearrangement joins TRBV18 to TRBJ2-3, with 12 bases identical to TRBD2. V shed 3 bases, J shed 3 bases, and the junction held 7 bases outside the gene matches. The length of the CDR3 is 17 residues. Per the germline V gene, CDR1 is KGHSH and CDR2 is LQKENI. The CDR3 loop reads CASSPLAGTSGTDTQYF. CDR3 in DNA: TGTGCCAGCTCACCCCTCGCCGGGACTAGCGGGACAGATACGCAGTATTTT.

The rearrangement links TRBV4-3 to TRBJ1-2, with D hard to call. Germline V CDR1 and CDR2: LGHNA, YSLEER. The CDR3 has 15 residues. V was shortened by 0 bases and J by 3 bases, with 11 bases between the two germline ends. This CDR3 reads CASSQDGGDYYGYTF. Here the CDR3 DNA reads TGCGCCAGCAGCCAAGATGGCGGCGACTACTATGGCTACACCTTC.

J is TRBJ2-1 and V is TRBV28; the match to TRBD2 covers 11 bases. The CDR3 has 14 residues. V lost 10 bases and J lost 3; bases outside the gene matches: 5. CDR1 and CDR2 (germline): MDHEN, SYDVKM. The CDR3 region is CATAGLADYNEQFF. CDR3 sequence (DNA): TGTGCCACCGCGGGACTAGCGGACTACAATGAGCAGTTCTTC.